The 7 T cell receptor beta chains reported below all come from one sample, sequenced in a study of PD-L1 blockade in urothelial cancer. Regarding time point: pretreatment peripheral blood. TCRdb's table, derived via immunoSEQ multiplex PCR, lists solely in-frame clones and lacks some. This sample carries tens of thousands of clones, 75% to 90% of them seen once, and the ten largest clones take over 1.5%. Sequenced material: PBMCs, taken around atezolizumab (anti-PD-L1) treatment. The receptors come from a man in his sixties or seventies with urothelial cancer.

This clone was seen only once. The V and J genes are TRBV5-6 and TRBJ1-4, with D tentatively TRBD1 (6 bases). The V gene lost 4 bases and the J gene lost 4 bases, with 11 bases spanning the gap. Germline V CDR1 and CDR2: SGHDT, YYEEEE. This CDR3 region has 14 residues. In DNA form, the CDR3 reads TGTGCCAGCAGCCCCGGACAGATTAATGAAAAACTGTTTTTT. It encodes CASSPGQINEKLFF.

J is TRBJ2-2 and V is TRBV7-9; possible D gene TRBD1, 6 bases. The CDR3 spans 16 residues. The V end was cut by 6 bases, the J end by 7 bases, with 21 bases between. Germline V lookup: CDR1 SEHNR, CDR2 FQNEAQ (reference sequence). CDR3 region: CASRPRAGEFVGELFF. In DNA, the CDR3 is TGTGCCAGCAGACCGAGGGCAGGGGAGTTTGTCGGGGAGCTGTTTTTT. Full variable domain (remainder filled in from reference TRBV7-9 and TRBJ2-2): DTGVSQNPRHKITKRGQNVTFRCDPISEHNRLYWYRQTLGQGPEFLTYFQNEAQLEKSRLLSDRFSAERPKGSFSTLEIQRTEQGDSAMYLCASRPRAGEFVGELFFGEGSRLTVL.

CDR3 residues: CASSYSDRFYEQYF. In DNA, the CDR3 is TGTGCCAGCAGTTACTCCGACAGGTTCTACGAGCAGTACTTC. The gene calls are TRBV6-6 and TRBJ2-7, with D maybe TRBD1 (6 bases). Germline CDR1 and CDR2: MNHNY and SVGAGI (reference sequence). V was shortened by 0 bases and J by 3 bases, with 9 bases between the two germline ends. This CDR3 is built from 14 residues.

This clone was detected a few times. The chain joins TRBV19 to TRBJ2-7, with D hard to call. Germline values: CDR1 LNHDA, CDR2 SQIVND (reference sequence). CDR3 length equals 12 residues. V was clipped by 4 bases and J by 5 bases, with 9 bases between them. CDR3 DNA sequence: TGTGCCAGTAGTACGTTCAGGAACGAGCAGTACTTC. Encoded protein: CASSTFRNEQYF.

J is TRBJ2-2 and V is TRBV21-1; TRBD1, the table's D call, lacks a check against the DNA. TRBV21-1 is a known pseudogene. CDR3 length equals 17 residues. The CDR3 loop reads CASSKASRGRNTGELFF. DNA for the CDR3: TGTGCCAGCAGCAAAGCAAGCAGGGGTAGGAACACCGGGGAGCTGTTTTTT.

This chain joins TRBV11-2 and TRBJ2-1; D perhaps matches TRBD2 (5 bases). Per germline, CDR1 SGHAT and CDR2 FQNNGV. The V end lost 0 bases, the J end lost 10 bases, and 10 bases lay between the germline ends. This CDR3 is built from 13 residues. The CDR3 DNA follows: TGTGCCAGCAGCTTAGATTCGGGGTGGGAGCAGTTCTTC. It codes for CASSLDSGWEQFF.

This chain links TRBV2 with TRBJ1-1; a weak D match, TRBD1 (5 bases). This CDR3 is built from 17 residues. Germline-derived CDR1 and CDR2 are SNHLY and FYNNEI. V shed 3 bases and J shed 13 bases, with 30 bases lying between them. The CDR3 here is CASSEERDSFSGPDDFF. Here the CDR3 DNA reads TGTGCCAGCAGTGAGGAAAGGGACTCCTTTTCAGGGCCCGACGATTTCTTT.